The clone carrying this T cell receptor beta chain was seen only a few times. The data originate from a study of blood T cell repertoires in COVID-19. Study-level information: Samples came from the United States, Italy and Spain, spanning acute and convalescent COVID-19. Sources were T cells, B-cell-depleted T cells, or PBMCs; the material itself was cDNA or gDNA.

As originally analysed: The assay estimated nucleated cells by amplifying reference gene primers. Sequencing was performed with immunoSEQ multiplex PCR; in TCRdb, only in-frame clones are kept and a portion is missing. That table furnishes V, J and clone size, whereas the DNA furnished D and trimming. In the table there are some 130,000 clones, 81% of which are singletons. V gave up 0 bases and J gave up 5 bases, with 5 bases separating them. Looked up from germline, CDR1 is MNHEY and CDR2 is SVGEGT. The CDR3 consists of 13 residues. The TCR sequence derives from a woman in her fifties or sixties with active or convalescent COVID-19. Sequenced input: peripheral blood. The gene calls are TRBV6-2 or TRBV6-3 and TRBJ1-5; no reliable D call. CDR3 sequence (DNA): TGTGCCAGCAGTTACTCCGGGGATCAGCCCCAGCATTTT. It yields the protein CASSYSGDQPQHF.